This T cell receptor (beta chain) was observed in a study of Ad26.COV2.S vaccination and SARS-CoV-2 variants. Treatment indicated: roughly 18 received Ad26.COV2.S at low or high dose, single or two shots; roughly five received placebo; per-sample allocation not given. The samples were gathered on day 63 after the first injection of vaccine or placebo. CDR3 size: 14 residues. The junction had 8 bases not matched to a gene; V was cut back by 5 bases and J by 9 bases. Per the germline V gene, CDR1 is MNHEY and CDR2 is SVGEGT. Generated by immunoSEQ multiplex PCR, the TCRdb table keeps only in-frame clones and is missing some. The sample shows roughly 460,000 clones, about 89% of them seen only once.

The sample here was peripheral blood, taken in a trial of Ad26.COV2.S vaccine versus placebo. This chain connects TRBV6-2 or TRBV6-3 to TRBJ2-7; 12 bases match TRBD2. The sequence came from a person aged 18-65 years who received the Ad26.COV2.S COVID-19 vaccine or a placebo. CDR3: CASSLLAGGPGQYF. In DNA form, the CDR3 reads TGTGCCAGCAGTCTACTAGCGGGGGGTCCTGGGCAGTACTTC.